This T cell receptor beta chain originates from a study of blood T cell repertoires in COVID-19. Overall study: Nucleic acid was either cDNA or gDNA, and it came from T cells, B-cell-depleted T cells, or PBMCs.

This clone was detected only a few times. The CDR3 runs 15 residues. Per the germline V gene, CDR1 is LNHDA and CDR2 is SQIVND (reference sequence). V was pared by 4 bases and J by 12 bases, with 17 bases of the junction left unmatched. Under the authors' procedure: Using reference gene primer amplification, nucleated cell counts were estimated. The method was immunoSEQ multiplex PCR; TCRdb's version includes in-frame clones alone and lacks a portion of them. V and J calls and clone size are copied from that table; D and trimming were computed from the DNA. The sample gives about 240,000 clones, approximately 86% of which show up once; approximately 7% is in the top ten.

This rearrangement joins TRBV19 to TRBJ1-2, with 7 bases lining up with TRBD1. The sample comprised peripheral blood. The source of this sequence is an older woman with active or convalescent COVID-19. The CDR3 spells CASSTVARGDPGHTF. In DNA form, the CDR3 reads TGTGCCAGTAGTACGGTGGCCAGGGGGGACCCGGGACACACCTTC.